Shown below are 15 T cell receptor beta chains from a single sample sequenced in a study of blood T cells in healthy people across ages. The second PCR ran 7 to 11 cycles with a sample-barcoded 5' primer and J-beta primers. TCRdb re-analysed the 5' RACE reads in MiXCR, keeping a single row per CDR3 protein. Of 790,000 or so distinct CDR3 sequences in the sample, around 50% are singletons; the top ten hold 15% to 20%. Material: blood. These receptor sequences come from an elderly man in good health.

In this sample, this clonotype turned up a few times. A clone one base away is much larger, so this may be a read error. This chain's CDR3 is CASSGATSPYEQYF. The CDR3 DNA reads as TGTGCCAGCAGTGGAGCGACTAGTCCCTACGAGCAGTACTTC. The chain recombines TRBV6-2 or TRBV6-3 with TRBJ2-7; D possibly corresponds to TRBD2 (6 bases). CDR1 and CDR2 from the germline V gene are MNHEY and SVGEGT. The V end lost 5 bases, the J end lost 2 bases, and 13 bases lay between the germline ends. The CDR3 consists of 14 residues.

This clonotype was seen a few times. This sequence joins TRBV15 and TRBJ2-1, with D unclear. V was cut by 0 bases and J by 10 bases, with 7 bases left in between. This CDR3 comprises 12 residues. Germline V gives CDR1 LNHNV, CDR2 YYDKDF (reference sequence). The CDR3 protein is CATSRDLGEQFF. CDR3 in DNA: TGTGCCACCAGCAGAGATCTTGGGGAGCAGTTCTTC.

This chain connects TRBV4-1 to TRBJ2-7, with TRBD2 as a possible D gene (5 bases). The CDR3 is 13 amino acids. CDR1 is MGHRA and CDR2 is YSYEKL in the germline V gene. V lost 3 bases to trimming and J lost 4 bases, with 10 bases between them. DNA of the CDR3: TGCGCCAGCAGCCAGTCAACGGGGTACGAGCAGTACTTC. It encodes CASSQSTGYEQYF.

The gene calls are TRBV29-1 and TRBJ2-5; TRBD1 agrees at 8 bases. The CDR3 length is 13 residues. The ends lost 7 bases at V and 4 bases at J; junction bases unmatched: 8. Germline V lookup: CDR1 SQVTM, CDR2 ANQGSEA. CDR3 DNA: TGCAGCGCAAGACAGGGGCGGGGAGAGACCCAGTACTTC. Protein: CSARQGRGETQYF. The entire variable domain, with the rest obtained from reference TRBV29-1 and TRBJ2-5, is as follows: SAVISQKPSRDICQRGTSLTIQCQVDSQVTMMFWYRQQPGQSLTLIATANQGSEATYESGFVIDKFPISRPNLTFSTLTVSNMSPEDSSIYLCSARQGRGETQYFGPGTRLLVL.

On this clonotype itself: The junction shows a germline mismatch at one end, possibly a read error. The V call is TRBV20-1, the J call TRBJ2-5; the D is unclear. The CDR3 is 15 residues long. Germline V gives CDR1 DFQATT, CDR2 SNEGSKA (reference sequence). The CDR3 sequence: CSAGNSGFSQEAQYF. The CDR3 DNA reads TGCAGTGCTGGGAACTCAGGTTTCTCACAAGAGGCCCAGTACTTC.

The chain links TRBV28 to TRBJ2-7; the match to TRBD2 covers 7 bases. Germline V lookup: CDR1 MDHEN, CDR2 SYDVKM. This CDR3 spans 13 amino acids. The V and J ends lost 7 bases and 7 bases, in that order; junction bases with no gene match: 10. DNA for the CDR3: TGTGCCAGCACCGGGCGGGAGACGGGAGAGCAGTACTTC. It translates to CASTGRETGEQYF.

The sample holds many counts of this clonotype. The chain couples TRBV29-1 to TRBJ2-7; TRBD1 matches at 7 bases. There are 13 residues in the CDR3. V lost 7 bases, J lost 2 bases, and 8 bases stayed unmatched. Germline V CDR1 and CDR2: SQVTM, ANQGSEA. The CDR3 nucleotides read TGCAGCGGACAGGGTCCCCCAACCTACGAGCAGTACTTC. This translates into CSGQGPPTYEQYF.

This chain uses TRBV25-1 with TRBJ2-7, with D perhaps given as TRBD1 or TRBD2 (6 bases each). Trimming removed 10 bases from V and 0 bases from J, with 13 bases in between. The germline V gene encodes CDR1 MGHDK and CDR2 SYGVNS. This CDR3 is built from 13 residues. Here the CDR3 DNA reads TGTGCCACCGGGGGCAGGAGCTCCTACGAGCAGTACTTC. Amino acid sequence: CATGGRSSYEQYF.

As regards this clonotype: One end of the junction does not line up with germline, which may come from a read error. V is TRBV7-3 and J is TRBJ2-3; 10 positions agree with TRBD2. This CDR3 comprises 18 residues. CDR1 is SGHTA and CDR2 is FQGTGA in the germline V gene. CDR3 sequence reads: CASSPQSIAGGLTDTRYF. The CDR3 nucleotides read TGTGCCAGCAGCCCGCAAAGCATAGCGGGAGGCCTCACAGATACGCGGTATTTT.

The chain links TRBV6-6 to TRBJ2-5, with D maybe TRBD1 (6 bases). Per germline, CDR1 MNHNY and CDR2 SVGAGI (reference sequence). Trimming left V 5 bases short and J 5 bases short, with 24 bases between. The CDR3 contains 17 residues. Written as DNA, the CDR3 is TGTGCCAGCAGTCGGTCCAGGGACAACCGAAAGGGTGAGACCCAGTACTTC. Amino acid sequence: CASSRSRDNRKGETQYF.

This clonotype was seen at least ten times. The chain joins TRBV20-1 to TRBJ2-7; 7 bases are shared with TRBD1. This CDR3 is 16 amino acids long. Germline V lookup: CDR1 DFQATT, CDR2 SNEGSKA (reference sequence). With 4 bases clipped from V and 0 bases from J, the junction kept 12 bases outside the gene matches. The CDR3 region is CSANHRDSFFSYEQYF. DNA for the CDR3: TGCAGTGCTAACCACCGGGACAGCTTTTTCTCCTACGAGCAGTACTTC.

The sample holds a few counts of this clonotype. V usage is TRBV30 and J usage is TRBJ2-1, with D perhaps matching TRBD1 (5 bases). V dropped 2 bases and J dropped 7 bases, with 12 bases sitting between them. This CDR3 region has 13 residues. CDR1 is GTSNPN and CDR2 is SVGIG in the germline V gene (reference sequence). The CDR3 nucleotides are TGTGCCTGGAGTCCCAGGGCTTTGAATGAGCAGTTCTTC. This translates into CAWSPRALNEQFF.

This clonotype was observed a handful of times. CDR3 coding DNA: TGTGCCAGCAGTTTAAGGGCGGGCCTCCAGAACAATGAGCAGTTCTTC. It codes for CASSLRAGLQNNEQFF. The chain recombines TRBV12-3 or TRBV12-4 with TRBJ2-1; TRBD2 is a possible D gene (5 bases). The CDR3 length is 16 residues. V lost 2 bases and J 5 bases, leaving 16 bases between the germline ends.

To note about this clonotype: A read error is possible here, since a much larger clone lies one base away. The V and J genes are TRBV7-2 and TRBJ2-1; D uncertain. From germline, CDR1 is SGHTA and CDR2 FQGNSA. The V end was cut by 5 bases, the J end by 4 bases, with 9 bases between. CDR3 length equals 13 residues. CDR3 sequence: CASSVTAYNEQFF. The DNA for the CDR3 is TGTGCCAGCAGCGTAACGGCTTACAATGAGCAGTTCTTC. The full variable domain, rest sourced from reference TRBV7-2 and TRBJ2-1, is GAGVSQSPSNKVTEKGKDVELRCDPISGHTALYWYRQSLGQGLEFLIYFQGNSAPDKSGLPSDRFSAERTGGSVSTLTIQRTQQEDSAVYLCASSVTAYNEQFFGPGTRLTVL.

V usage is TRBV6-2 or TRBV6-3 and J usage is TRBJ2-5; possibly TRBD1 or TRBD2 for D (5 bases each). This CDR3 region has 17 residues. Trimming removed 6 bases at V and 11 bases at J, with 31 bases between. From germline, CDR1 is MNHEY and CDR2 SVGEGT. The CDR3 loop reads CASSLLGDPRDYNGQYF. DNA of the CDR3: TGTGCCAGCAGCCTACTAGGGGACCCCCGGGATTACAATGGGCAGTACTTC.